The sequence of this TCR beta chain was determined in a study of CD8 T cells in ankylosing spondylitis. By frequency in the sample, this clonotype is large. Its specificity is not known. The authors made TCR beta libraries by quantitative 5'-RACE with molecular barcodes. One entry per CDR3 protein results from TCRdb running MiXCR on the 5' RACE reads. The sample lists tens of thousands of distinct CDR3 sequences; 6.2% were seen once. General observations from the study: Matched ankylosing spondylitis synovial fluid reportedly showed significant enrichment of disease-linked clones. Typical of ankylosing spondylitis blood, it appeared, was a TCR beta motif of eight highly homologous variants. Previous work reported some of these motif variants in the synovial fluid and blood of reactive arthritis.

The V gene's germline CDR1 is SGHTA and CDR2 FQGNSA. With V trimmed by 5 bases and J by 7 bases, 10 bases remained unmatched. The CDR3 length is 15 residues. Sequenced: synovial fluid, either unsorted or a sorted T cell fraction (not recorded which). The V call is TRBV7-2, the J call TRBJ2-1; 8 bases align to TRBD2. The sequence was collected from a male donor with ankylosing spondylitis. The CDR3 DNA reads TGTGCCAGCAGCCTCCCCCCGGGGACTAGTAATGAGCAGTTCTTC. The encoded protein is CASSLPPGTSNEQFF.